A single T cell receptor (beta chain) is shown here with its context. Authors' methods: Reference gene primer amplification gave nucleated cell count estimates. TCRdb's table, derived via immunoSEQ multiplex PCR, lists solely in-frame clones and lacks some. The DNA gave D and trimming, while V, J and clone size come from that table. The sample carries under 200,000 clones, approximately 91% recorded once. This CDR3 is built from 18 residues. Per germline, CDR1 MNHEY and CDR2 SMNVEV (reference sequence). Trimming shortened V by 3 bases and J by 0 bases, and 18 bases separated the two germline ends. The sample is drawn from a study of blood T cell repertoires in COVID-19.

The sequenced sample consisted of peripheral blood. The chain uses TRBV27 and TRBJ2-4; tentative D call: TRBD1 (5 bases). This TCR was sampled from a man younger than 35 with acute or convalescent COVID-19. CDR3 protein: CASSFHNTGPLAKNIQYF. The CDR3 DNA reads as TGTGCCAGCAGTTTCCACAATACAGGTCCACTAGCCAAAAACATTCAGTACTTC.